This T cell receptor (beta chain) was identified during a study of tumor-infiltrating lymphocytes in localized non-small cell lung cancer. Repertoires were generated with immunoSEQ multiplex PCR, while TCRdb's copy carries only in-frame clones and drops some. This sample has under 7,500 clones, with about 57% found just once. CDR1 is MNHNS, CDR2 SASEGT, per germline. CDR3 size: 15 residues. V gave up 10 bases and J gave up 2 bases, with 18 bases separating them. Sequenced sample: lung tumor tissue. The source is a human donor with non-small cell lung cancer. The chain couples TRBV6-1 to TRBJ2-1; a weak D match, TRBD2 (5 bases). CDR3 protein: CAIRGADWTYNEQFF. The CDR3 DNA follows: TGTGCCATCAGAGGAGCGGATTGGACCTACAATGAGCAGTTCTTC.